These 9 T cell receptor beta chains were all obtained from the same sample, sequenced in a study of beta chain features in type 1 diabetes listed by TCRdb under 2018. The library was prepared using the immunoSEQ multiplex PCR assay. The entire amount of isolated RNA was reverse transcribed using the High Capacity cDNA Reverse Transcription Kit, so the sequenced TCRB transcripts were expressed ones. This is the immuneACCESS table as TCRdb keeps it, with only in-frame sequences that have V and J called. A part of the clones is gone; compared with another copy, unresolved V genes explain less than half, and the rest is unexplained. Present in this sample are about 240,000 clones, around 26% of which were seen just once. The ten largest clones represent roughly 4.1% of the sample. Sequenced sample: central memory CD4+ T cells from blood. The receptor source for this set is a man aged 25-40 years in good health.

In nucleotides, the CDR3 is TGTGCCAGCAGTCAGAACCGCTACGAGCAGTACTTC. The encoded protein is CASSQNRYEQYF. J is TRBJ2-7 and V is TRBV6-5; D is uncertain. This CDR3 has 12 residues. V shed 5 bases and J shed 3 bases, with 8 bases lying between them. Germline CDR1 is MNHEY and CDR2 is SVGAGI.

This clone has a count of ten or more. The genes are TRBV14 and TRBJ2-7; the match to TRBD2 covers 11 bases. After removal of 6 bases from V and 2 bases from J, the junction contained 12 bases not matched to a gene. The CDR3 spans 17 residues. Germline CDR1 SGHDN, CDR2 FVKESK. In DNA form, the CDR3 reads TGTGCCAGCAGTCTACCTTTTAGCGGGAGGGGACCCTACGAGCAGTACTTC. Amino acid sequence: CASSLPFSGRGPYEQYF.

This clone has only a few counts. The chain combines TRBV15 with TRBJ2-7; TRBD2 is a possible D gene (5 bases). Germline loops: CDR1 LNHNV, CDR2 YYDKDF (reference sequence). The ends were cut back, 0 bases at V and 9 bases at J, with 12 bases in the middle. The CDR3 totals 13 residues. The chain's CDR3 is CATSRDGPRVQYF. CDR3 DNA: TGTGCCACCAGCAGAGATGGGCCGAGGGTGCAGTACTTC.

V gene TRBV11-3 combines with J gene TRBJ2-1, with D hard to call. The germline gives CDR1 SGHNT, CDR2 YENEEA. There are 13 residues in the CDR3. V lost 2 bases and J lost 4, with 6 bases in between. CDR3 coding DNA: TGTGCCAGCAGCTTAAAGGAGTACAATGAGCAGTTCTTC. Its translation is CASSLKEYNEQFF. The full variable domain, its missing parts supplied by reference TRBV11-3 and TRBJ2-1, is EAGVVQSPRYKIIEKKQPVAFWCNPISGHNTLYWYLQNLGQGPELLIRYENEEAVDDSQLPKDRFSAERLKGVDSTLKIQPAELGDSAVYLCASSLKEYNEQFFGPGTRLTVL.

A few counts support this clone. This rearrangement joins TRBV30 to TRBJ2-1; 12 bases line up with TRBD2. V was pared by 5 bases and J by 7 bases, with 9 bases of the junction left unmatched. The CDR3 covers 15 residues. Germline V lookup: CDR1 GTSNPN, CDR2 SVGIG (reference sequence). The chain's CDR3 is CAWWTSGTLLNEQFF. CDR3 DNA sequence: TGTGCCTGGTGGACTAGCGGGACACTACTAAATGAGCAGTTCTTC.

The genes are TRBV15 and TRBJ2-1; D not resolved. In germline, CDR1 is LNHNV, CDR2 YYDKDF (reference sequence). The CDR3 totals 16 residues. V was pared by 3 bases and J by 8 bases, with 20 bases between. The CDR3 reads CATSSEDVRLGDEQFF. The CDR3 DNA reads TGTGCCACCAGCAGCGAAGACGTACGACTGGGTGATGAGCAGTTCTTC.

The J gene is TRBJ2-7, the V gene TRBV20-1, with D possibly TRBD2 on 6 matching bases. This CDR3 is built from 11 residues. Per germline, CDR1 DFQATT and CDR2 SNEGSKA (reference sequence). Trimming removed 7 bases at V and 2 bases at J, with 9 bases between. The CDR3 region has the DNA TGCAGTGTGGCGGGAACCTACGAGCAGTACTTC. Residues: CSVAGTYEQYF.

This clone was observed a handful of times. This chain's CDR3 is CASSMPGRLAGELFF. CDR3 bases: TGTGCCAGTAGTATGCCAGGCAGGCTCGCCGGGGAGCTGTTTTTT. The chain joins TRBV19 to TRBJ2-2; D remains ambiguous. The CDR3 length is 15 residues. CDR1 is LNHDA and CDR2 is SQIVND in the germline V gene (reference sequence). With 3 bases removed from V and 6 bases from J, the gap between germline ends came to 14 bases.

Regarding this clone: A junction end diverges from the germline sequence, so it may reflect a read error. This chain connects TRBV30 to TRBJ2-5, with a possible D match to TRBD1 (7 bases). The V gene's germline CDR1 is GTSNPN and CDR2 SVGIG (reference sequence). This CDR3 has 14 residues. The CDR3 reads CAGSVLAGGETQYF. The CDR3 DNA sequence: TGTGCCGGGAGTGTACTGGCAGGGGGGGAGACCCAGTACTTC. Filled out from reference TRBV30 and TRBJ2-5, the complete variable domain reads SQTIHQWPATLVQPVGSPLSLECTVEGTSNPNLYWYRQAAGRGLQLLFYSVGIGQISSEVPQNLSASRPQDRQFILSSKKLLLSDSGFYLCAGSVLAGGETQYFGPGTRLLVL.